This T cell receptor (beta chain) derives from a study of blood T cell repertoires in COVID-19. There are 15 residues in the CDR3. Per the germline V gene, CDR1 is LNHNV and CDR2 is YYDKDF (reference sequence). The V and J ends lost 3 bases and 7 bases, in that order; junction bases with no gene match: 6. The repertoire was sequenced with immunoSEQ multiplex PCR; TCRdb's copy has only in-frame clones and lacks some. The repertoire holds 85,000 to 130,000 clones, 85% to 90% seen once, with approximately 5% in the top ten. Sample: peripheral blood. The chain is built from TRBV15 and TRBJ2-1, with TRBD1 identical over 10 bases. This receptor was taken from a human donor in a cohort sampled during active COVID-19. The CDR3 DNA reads TGTGCCACCAGCAGGGGACAGGGGCTCTGGAATGAGCAGTTCTTC. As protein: CATSRGQGLWNEQFF.